This TCR beta chain was observed in a study of shared clonotypes between healthy human individuals. Terminally differentiated effector memory CD45RA+ cells were excluded from the naive CD8 cells, which were CD45RO-negative and positively selected for CCR7. As concerns this clone: Its antigen is not known.

Study results and limitations: Represented diversity (both genetic and exposure-history) was limited by the small number of donors. Of the naive CD4 clonotypes, approximately 5% were shared across several donors.

Germline V gene lookup returns CDR1 SQVTM and CDR2 ANQGSEA. V was clipped by 5 bases and J by 5 bases, with 9 bases between them. This CDR3 comprises 12 residues. Only in-frame clones appear in the TCRdb table, and some are missing; sequencing was by immunoSEQ multiplex PCR. The sample holds approximately 840,000 clones, about 96% seen once. This sequence joins TRBV29-1 and TRBJ2-2, with no clear D. Material: naive CD8+ T cells sorted from blood. This clonotype was obtained from a man aged 25 to 45 in good health. This CDR3 is CSVSFLTGELFF. CDR3 nucleotides: TGCAGCGTTAGTTTTCTGACCGGGGAGCTGTTTTTT.